This T cell receptor (beta chain) was documented in a study of blood T cell repertoires in COVID-19 (dated by TCRdb to 2018 to 2020). About the study as a whole: Samples from collaborators originated in the United States, Italy and Spain and spanned both the acute and convalescent phases of COVID-19. Sample metadata almost always included a de-identified subject ID, COVID-19 status, age in years and sex. The dataset comprised deeply sampled blood TCRbeta repertoires from subjects exposed to, actively infected with, or recovered from COVID-19. The samples were drawn from the first 160 participants of the ongoing ImmuneRACE study and from 950 to 1,500 subjects provided by 6 global collaborators. The prospective study material was composed of cDNA or gDNA derived from T cells, B-cell-depleted T cells, or PBMCs. Where HLA class I and class II types were available, the types were taken from metadata supplied by the sample provider, not from assay-based typing. The repertoires were made available in a free public database intended to serve as a resource for research on the immune response to SARS-CoV-2. Findings and caveats that apply to the study as a whole: The quantity of clinical and demographic metadata differed by source and by participant and was supplied without curation.

Concerning this clone itself: No cognate antigen has been identified for it. Qualities for individual bases were not recorded, and no much larger clone is one base off.

Enrolling through a virtual design, the prospective study's participants ranged in age from roughly 18 to 90 years and lived across 24 United States geographic areas. In the prospective study, participants were assigned to cohorts based on the clinical history participants reported in a screening survey and a study questionnaire. In the prospective study, mobile phlebotomists collected whole blood, serum and a nasopharyngeal or oropharyngeal swab from each participant. Additional blood draws and questionnaires over an approximately two-month period could optionally be provided by prospective study participants. Before DNA extraction, blood samples from the prospective study were shipped at room temperature or frozen. TCRbeta CDR3 regions were amplified from genomic DNA using the immunoSEQ Assay, a bias-controlled multiplex PCR. From the authors' description of their analysis: Nucleated cell counts per sample were estimated from amplification of reference gene primers within the assay. To quantify the absolute abundance of each unique TCRbeta CDR3 rearrangement, sequence reads were collapsed and filtered. Productive Simpson clonality was computed per sample as the square root of Simpson's diversity index over productive rearrangements. In TCRdb, the immuneACCESS table is reduced to in-frame sequences with V and J assigned. These tables do not hold every clone; where another copy was compared, an unresolved V gene accounts for under half, and the others remain unexplained. V, J and clone size derive from that table, while D and trimming were established from the DNA sequence. The sample table records roughly 220,000 clones; roughly 88% of these occur just once. The ten biggest clones cover approximately 15% of the sample.

This TCR was sampled from a woman aged 45-60 years with acute COVID-19. Sequenced sample: PBMCs or T cells enriched from blood (not recorded which).

The DNA sequence follows: TGTGCCAGTAGTACAACAGGGCCATCCTACGAGCAGTACTTC. Translated, this gives CASSTTGPSYEQYF. The chain joins TRBV19 to TRBJ2-7; TRBD1 is a weak D gene call, 6 bases matching. V is clipped by 4 bases and J by 1 base, and the sequence between their germline boundaries is 11 bases long. The CDR3 runs 14 amino acids, cysteine and phenylalanine included. Only the CDR3 DNA is retained, 42 bases long and in frame from the first base. CDR1 LNHDA and CDR2 SQIVND are derived from the germline V gene (reference sequence).